Described below is a single TCR beta chain sequence and its context. Per germline, CDR1 LNHDA and CDR2 SQIVND (reference sequence). This CDR3 spans 11 amino acids. Trimming removed 1 base at V and 8 bases at J, with 3 bases between. Here immunoSEQ multiplex PCR was the method, and the copy in TCRdb shows in-frame clones only, minus some. The sample lists about 300,000 clones, around 85% occurring once. This entry belongs to a study of blood T cell repertoires in COVID-19. Sequences were obtained from PBMCs or T cells enriched from blood (not recorded which). J is TRBJ2-1 and V is TRBV19; no clear D gene. The clonotype was recovered from a woman aged 50 to 60 who had recovered from COVID-19. The CDR3 is CASSIGDEQFF. The CDR3 DNA reads TGTGCCAGTAGTATAGGAGATGAGCAGTTCTTC.